This T cell receptor (beta chain) was obtained from a study of shared clonotypes between healthy human individuals (dated by TCRdb to the early 2020s). Background on the whole study: A couple of women and a few men aged 18 to 49 years were included in the cohort. To increase sequencing depth and limit assay-specific biases, different laboratories used diverse techniques to prepare libraries and sequence TCR repertoires. Each donor's leukapheresis produced roughly between about 0.85 and 10 billion PBMCs. For each donor, CD4 naive and CD4 memory were each run on three plates, CD8 naive on two plates, and CD8 memory on one plate. Blood TCR repertoires of about 5 healthy adults were deeply sequenced to estimate repertoire size and the extent of clonotype sharing between individuals. Paper-wide results and their limitations: When a few donors were compared, the shared fraction of clonotypes was around 5.1% for naive CD4, 3.5% to 4% for naive CD8, more than 2% for memory CD4, and 0.35% to 0.4% for memory CD8. Higher generation probabilities were observed for clonotypes shared by all four sorted-subset donors than for non-shared clonotypes. Naive subsets generally had larger estimated clonotype richness than memory subsets. Even with the large sequencing depth, rarefaction of the sorted-subset datasets indicated that sequencing was incomplete. Based on pairwise subsampling, the degree of clonotype sharing among donors was expected to be affected by sequencing depth. The small number of donors limited the genetic and exposure-history diversity represented. Sampling was restricted to blood, and TCR repertoires in tissues likely differ from the TCR repertoires found in blood.

Using the deep immunoSEQ assay, multiplex PCR amplified TCR CDR3 regions from genomic DNA. For each cell subset, the extracted genomic DNA was distributed evenly across all wells of several immunoSEQ 96-well plates, and each plate served as one replicate. For sorted subsets, approximately 190 ng genomic DNA, equal to 30,000 to 35,000 T cell genomes, was loaded into each replicate PCR. Purified libraries were quantified with a Qubit 3.0 fluorometer, sized on a Bioanalyzer 2100, and re-quantified with the KAPA Library Quantification kit. Each immunoSEQ 96-well plate was sequenced on its own single-read 150-cycle Illumina NextSeq 550 flow cell. The paper's data handling went like this. Because the immunoSEQ output included only junctional sequences and no quality scores, the filtering could not be the same as the filtering used for full-length reads. Sequences were annotated with PyIR, a Python wrapper for IgBLAST v1.9, and V/J genes and CDR3 were assigned using IMGT germline references. Reads were filtered out if the reads had weak V/J assignments (E-value above 1e-6), no CDR3, stop codons, out-of-frame junctions, or ambiguous translated residues. V3J clonotypes were defined as sequences sharing an identical inferred V gene, J gene, and CDR3 amino acid sequence. The percentage overlap between two repertoires was calculated by dividing the number of shared unique clonotypes by the size of the smaller repertoire. RTK rarefaction, the Chao1 estimator, and Recon v2.1 estimates of unobserved clonotypes were used to assess repertoire richness. OLGA was used to compute generation probabilities for all TCRbeta clonotypes that the gDNA method yielded from a handful of donors. Held by TCRdb, this immuneACCESS table contains in-frame sequences only and omits some clones. Under half of the omission traces to an unresolved V gene where checked; the cause of the rest is unknown. The D gene and trimming were derived from the DNA, and the V and J assignments and clone size from that table. The sample table shows 400,000 to 600,000 clones, and around 96% are seen once. The top ten hold about 0.067% of the sample.

The donors were healthy, HIV-negative adults who had no recently reported acute infections or vaccinations. Every donor was a Caucasian adult living in Nashville, Tennessee, USA. CD4+ T cells were enriched by magnetic negative selection; naive cells were then positively selected on CD45RA, and the negative fraction formed the memory subset. Blood was collected by leukapheresis, and PBMCs were isolated by Ficoll-Histopaque density gradient centrifugation and then cryopreserved in liquid nitrogen vapor phase. Analytical flow cytometry was used to check the purity and quantity of each magnetically sorted T cell population. From each sorted fraction, genomic DNA was isolated and quantified by UV absorbance on a Nanodrop 2000c. Including cysteine and phenylalanine, the CDR3 has 16 amino acids. This entry keeps only the CDR3 DNA: 48 bases, framed from base 1. Per the germline V gene, KGHSH is the CDR1 and LQKENI is the CDR2. Trimming accounts for 2 bases at V and 6 bases at J, while the number of junction bases matched to no gene is 8.

About this clone itself: The specificity of this receptor is unknown. No base quality values were provided; no much bigger clone lies one nucleotide off.

The sequenced sample was naive CD4+ T cells sorted from blood. This specimen's cell subset or site label, interpreted: CD45RA+ positively selected. The chain is assembled from TRBV18 and TRBJ2-5; the central 11 bases match TRBD2. The TCR was taken from a woman aged 30 to 39 in good health. Here is the DNA: TGTGCCAGCTCACCAGGGCTAGCGGGAGGTGTGAAGACCCAGTACTTC. This gives the protein CASSPGLAGGVKTQYF.